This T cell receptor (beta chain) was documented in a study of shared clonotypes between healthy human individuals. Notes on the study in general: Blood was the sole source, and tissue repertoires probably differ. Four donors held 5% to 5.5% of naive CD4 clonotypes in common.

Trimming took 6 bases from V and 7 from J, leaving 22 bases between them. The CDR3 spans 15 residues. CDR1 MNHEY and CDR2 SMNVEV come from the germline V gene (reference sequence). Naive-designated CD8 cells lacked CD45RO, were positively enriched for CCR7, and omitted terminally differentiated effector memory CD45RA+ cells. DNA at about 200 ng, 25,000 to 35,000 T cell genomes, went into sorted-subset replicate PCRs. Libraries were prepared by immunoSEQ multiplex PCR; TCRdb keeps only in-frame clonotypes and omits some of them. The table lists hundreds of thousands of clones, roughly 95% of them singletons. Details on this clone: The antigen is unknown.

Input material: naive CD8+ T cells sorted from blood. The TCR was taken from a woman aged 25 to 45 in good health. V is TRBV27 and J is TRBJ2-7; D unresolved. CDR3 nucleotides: TGTGCCAGCAGCCCTAGGTGGAGTACGGGTCTGGAGCAGTACTTC. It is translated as CASSPRWSTGLEQYF.